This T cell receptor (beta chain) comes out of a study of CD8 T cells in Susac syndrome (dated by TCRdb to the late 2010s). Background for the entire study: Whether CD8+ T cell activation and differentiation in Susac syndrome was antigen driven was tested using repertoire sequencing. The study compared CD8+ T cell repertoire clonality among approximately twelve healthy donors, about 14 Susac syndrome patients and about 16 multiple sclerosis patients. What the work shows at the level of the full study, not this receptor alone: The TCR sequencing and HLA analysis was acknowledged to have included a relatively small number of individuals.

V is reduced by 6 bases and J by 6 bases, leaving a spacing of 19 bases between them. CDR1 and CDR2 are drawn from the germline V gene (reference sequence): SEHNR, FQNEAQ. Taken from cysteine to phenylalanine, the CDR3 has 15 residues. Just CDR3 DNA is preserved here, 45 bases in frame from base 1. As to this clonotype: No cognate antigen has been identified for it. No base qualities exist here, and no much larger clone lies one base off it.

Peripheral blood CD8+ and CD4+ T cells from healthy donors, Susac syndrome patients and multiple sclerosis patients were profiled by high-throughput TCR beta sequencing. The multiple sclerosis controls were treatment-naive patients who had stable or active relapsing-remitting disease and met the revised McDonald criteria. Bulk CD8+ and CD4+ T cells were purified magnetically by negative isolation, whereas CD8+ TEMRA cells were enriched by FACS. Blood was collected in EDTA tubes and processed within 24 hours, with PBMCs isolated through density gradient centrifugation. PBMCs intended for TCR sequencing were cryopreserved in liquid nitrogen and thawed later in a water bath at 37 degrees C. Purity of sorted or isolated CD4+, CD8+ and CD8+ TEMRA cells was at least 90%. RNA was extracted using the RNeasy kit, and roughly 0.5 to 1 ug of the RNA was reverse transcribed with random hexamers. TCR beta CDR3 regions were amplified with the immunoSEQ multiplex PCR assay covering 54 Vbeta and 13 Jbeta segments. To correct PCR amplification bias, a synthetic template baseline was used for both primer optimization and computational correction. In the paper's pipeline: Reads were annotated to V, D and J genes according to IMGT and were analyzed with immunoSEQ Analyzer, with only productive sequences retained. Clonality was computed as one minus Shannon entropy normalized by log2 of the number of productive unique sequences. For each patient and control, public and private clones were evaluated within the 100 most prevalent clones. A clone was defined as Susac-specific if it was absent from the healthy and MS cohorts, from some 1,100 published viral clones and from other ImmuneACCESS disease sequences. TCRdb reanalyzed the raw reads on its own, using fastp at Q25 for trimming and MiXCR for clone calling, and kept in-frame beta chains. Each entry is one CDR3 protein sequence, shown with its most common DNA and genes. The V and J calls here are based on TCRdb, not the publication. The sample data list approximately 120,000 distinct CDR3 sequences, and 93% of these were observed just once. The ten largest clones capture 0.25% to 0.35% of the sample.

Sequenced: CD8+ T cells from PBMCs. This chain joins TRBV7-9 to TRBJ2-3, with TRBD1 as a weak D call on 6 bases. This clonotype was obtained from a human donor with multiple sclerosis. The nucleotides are TGTGCCAGCAGGGACAAAGGGACAAGGGCGGATACGCAGTATTTT. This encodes CASRDKGTRADTQYF.